This entry concerns a single T cell receptor beta chain. Its recognized antigen is unknown. No clone much larger than this one lies a single base away; base qualities are absent. The sample originates from a study of Graves' ophthalmopathy and Graves' hyperthyroidism (dated by TCRdb to the late 2010s). In terms of the full investigation: Peripheral blood was collected before any treatment was given, at the time of initial diagnosis. An independent validation cohort comprised some 18 hyperthyroidism patients and roughly 15 patients who later progressed from hyperthyroidism to ophthalmopathy. The study used signatures of the TCR beta repertoire to tell Graves' ophthalmopathy apart from Graves' hyperthyroidism and to predict which patients would progress to ophthalmopathy. To explore V-J signatures distinguishing ophthalmopathy from hyperthyroidism, a discovery set of about 99 patients (about 44 ophthalmopathy, 57 stable hyperthyroidism) was enrolled. In total, some 130 blood samples were TCR-sequenced: roughly 45 ophthalmopathy, over 70 hyperthyroidism and about 17 hyperthyroidism-to-ophthalmopathy patients. Following sample collection, hyperthyroidism patients were given methimazole at a starting dose of 30 mg daily, and ophthalmopathy patients were given high-dose intravenous methylprednisolone. T-cell repertoires of thyroid tissue and blood were compared in 5 or 6 hyperthyroidism patients.

For repertoire sequencing, the TCR beta CDR3 regions were amplified from RNA transcripts. A first-round RT-PCR used HTBI primers with the Qiagen OneStep RT-PCR kit, followed by a second-round multiplex PCR, size selection and purification. Sequencing of the libraries was carried out on an Illumina HiSeq2000 in paired-end mode with 100 bp reads. From the authors' description of their analysis: SOAPnuke was used for read processing, and reads with adapters, uncalled bases, a mean Phred below 15, or no exact constant-primer or identifier match were discarded. High-quality paired reads were merged with COPE v1.2.5. Unique nucleotide sequences were defined as clonotypes and aligned to IMGT TRB V, D and J references using MiTCR v1.1. The analysis was limited to V-J combinations with a frequency above 0.0001, which together covered over 99% of the repertoires. A TCR clonal expansion and chaos score per V-J combination was defined as the ratio of F50 clonal expansion to chaos observed in the TCRdist matrix. Features were reduced by Welch's t-statistics and random forest to about a dozen V-J combinations, which fed a naive Bayes classifier. Thyroid-blood repertoire similarity was quantified with the Morisita-Horn index. TCRdb ran its own pipeline on the public reads, namely fastp trimming at Q25 and MiXCR clone calling, and kept in-frame beta chains. For every CDR3 protein sequence, its rows merge into one entry that carries the most common genes and DNA. These V and J calls derive from TCRdb rather than the authors' analysis. This sample has 35,000 to 45,000 distinct CDR3 sequences in its table, and approximately 50% of those were observed once. Clones ranked in the top ten supply roughly 24% of the sample.

Broad study findings and their caveats: In cross-validation, the 13-signature model distinguished ophthalmopathy from stable hyperthyroidism with less than 90% sensitivity and about 81% specificity, while in the test set the corresponding values were about 80% and 75%. Sample size was not statistically predetermined, and group allocation was not concealed from the investigators. Most expanded thyroid clonotypes with a frequency above 0.001 also appeared in blood, which suggests that blood repertoires may reflect the immune response in the thyroid. In validation, the model predicted ophthalmopathy progression with about 71% sensitivity and roughly 78% specificity; some twelve predicted patients were CT-confirmed with GO in a median of around 6 months.

Hyperthyroidism was defined as stable when no progression to ophthalmopathy occurred within 18 months of follow-up. Patients with hyperthyroidism were aged 18 to 65 years, had been newly diagnosed, and had a disease duration of less than 2 months. Patients with other autoimmune diseases, uncontrolled infections, pregnancy or lactation were excluded. Clinical symptoms, serum thyroxine, TRAb, thyroid ultrasound and orbital computed tomography formed the basis of the diagnosis. Using Ficoll-Paque density gradient centrifugation, PBMCs were isolated from roughly 9.2 ml of fresh peripheral blood. Trizol reagent was used to extract the total RNA, and its quality was then checked on an Agilent 2100 Bioanalyzer. From the cysteine up to the phenylalanine, the CDR3 has a length of 16 residues. Kept here is only the CDR3 DNA, which spans 48 bases and is read in frame from base 1. Trimming accounts for 2 bases at V and 4 bases at J, while the number of junction bases matched to no gene is 5. Sequences KGHDR (CDR1) and SFDVKD (CDR2) are obtained from the germline V gene.

The receptor was isolated from an adult woman with stable Graves' hyperthyroidism. Input material: peripheral blood. The chain joins TRBV24-1 to TRBJ1-2; 11 bases in the junction line up with TRBD1. The DNA is TGTGCCACCAGTGATTCCACCGGGACAGGGGGCTATGGCTACACCTTC. Translated, this is CATSDSTGTGGYGYTF.